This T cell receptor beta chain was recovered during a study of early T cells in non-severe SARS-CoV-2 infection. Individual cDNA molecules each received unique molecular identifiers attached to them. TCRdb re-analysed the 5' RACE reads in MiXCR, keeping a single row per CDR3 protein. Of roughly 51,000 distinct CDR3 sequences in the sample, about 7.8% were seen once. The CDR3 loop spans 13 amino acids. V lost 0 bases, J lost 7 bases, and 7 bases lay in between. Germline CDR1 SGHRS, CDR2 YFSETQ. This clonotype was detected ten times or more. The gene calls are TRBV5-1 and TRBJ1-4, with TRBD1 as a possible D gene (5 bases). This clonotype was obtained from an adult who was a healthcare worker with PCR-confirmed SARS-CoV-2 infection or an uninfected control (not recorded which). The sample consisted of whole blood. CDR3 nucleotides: TGCGCCAGCAGCTTGGGACAGACTGAAAAACTGTTTTTT. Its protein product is CASSLGQTEKLFF. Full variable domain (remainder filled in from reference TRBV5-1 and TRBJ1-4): KAGVTQTPRYLIKTRGQQVTLSCSPISGHRSVSWYQQTPGQGLQFLFEYFSETQRNKGNFPGRFSGRQFSNSRSEMNVSTLELGDSALYLCASSLGQTEKLFFGSGTQLSVL.